Below, 12 T cell receptor beta chains from the same sample are listed, as sequenced in a study of T cells in Graves' hyperthyroidism and ophthalmopathy (dated by TCRdb to between 2019 and 2020). Library preparation was by multiplex PCR. The sample was run on an Illumina HiSeq 2000. The TCR beta CDR3 regions were amplified from RNA transcripts. The first round of RT-PCR for the TCR CDR3 was performed with the HTBI primer set and the Qiagen OneStep RT-PCR kit. In TCRdb, the public reads were trimmed at Q25 with fastp and aligned with MiXCR, with productive beta chains retained. Each CDR3 protein appears once, grouped with its most common genes and DNA. The sample table holds roughly 250,000 distinct CDR3 sequences, of which about 17% were seen once. Of the sample, about 29% falls within the top ten clones. Sequenced sample: blood. These receptors all stem from a woman between 18 and 29 years old with Graves' ophthalmopathy.

This clonotype was seen ten or more times. The chain joins TRBV5-1 to TRBJ2-1; D is perhaps TRBD1 (7 bases). The germline V gene has CDR1 SGHRS and CDR2 YFSETQ. The V end lost 4 bases, the J end lost 1 base, and 15 bases lay between the germline ends. This CDR3 contains 16 residues. This chain's CDR3 is CASSNRGLGSYNEQFF. The CDR3 DNA reads TGCGCCAGCAGCAACAGGGGACTGGGGTCCTACAATGAGCAGTTCTTC.

This clonotype was picked up many times. The genes are TRBV27 and TRBJ1-6, with a possible D match to TRBD1 (6 bases). Per the germline V gene, CDR1 is MNHEY and CDR2 is SMNVEV (reference sequence). The length of the CDR3 is 14 residues. Trimming removed 6 bases from V and 9 bases from J, with 15 bases in between. Here the CDR3 reads CASRITGTGSPLHF. DNA for the CDR3: TGTGCCAGCAGGATTACAGGGACTGGTTCACCCCTCCACTTT.

In its sample, this clonotype was seen many times. The genes are TRBV7-9 and TRBJ2-7, with 8 positions matching TRBD2. V lost 1 base and J lost 5; bases outside the gene matches: 4. CDR1 is SEHNR and CDR2 is FQNEAQ in the germline V gene (reference sequence). This CDR3 has 14 residues. This CDR3 reads CASSLVGRAHEQYF. Written as DNA, the CDR3 is TGTGCCAGCAGCTTAGTCGGGAGGGCACACGAGCAGTACTTC. The entire variable domain, with the rest obtained from reference TRBV7-9 and TRBJ2-7, is as follows: DTGVSQNPRHKITKRGQNVTFRCDPISEHNRLYWYRQTLGQGPEFLTYFQNEAQLEKSRLLSDRFSAERPKGSFSTLEIQRTEQGDSAMYLCASSLVGRAHEQYFGPGTRLTVT.

This clonotype was seen repeatedly, ten times or more. The V gene is TRBV19, the J gene TRBJ1-1; weak D call: TRBD1 (5 bases). This CDR3 region has 14 residues. CDR1 LNHDA and CDR2 SQIVND come from the germline V gene (reference sequence). The V end was cut by 1 base, the J end by 8 bases, with 14 bases between. The DNA of the CDR3 is TGTGCCAGTAGTATAGGAGTGGGACCTAGCGAAGCTTTCTTT. As protein: CASSIGVGPSEAFF. Based on the CDR3 plus reference TRBV19 and TRBJ1-1, the full variable domain is DGGITQSPKYLFRKEGQNVTLSCEQNLNHDAMYWYRQDPGQGLRLIYYSQIVNDFQKGDIAEGYSVSREKKESFPLTVTSAQKNPTAFYLCASSIGVGPSEAFFGQGTRLTVV.

This clonotype was detected ten times or more. J is TRBJ1-3 and V is TRBV4-2, with D maybe TRBD1 (6 bases). This CDR3 spans 17 amino acids. CDR1 and CDR2 (germline): LGHNA, YNFKEQ. V lost 0 bases to trimming and J lost 0 bases, with 12 bases between them. The CDR3 loop is CASSQEPGGRSGNTIYF. The CDR3 DNA follows: TGTGCCAGCAGCCAAGAACCCGGGGGGCGCTCTGGAAACACCATATATTTT.

This clonotype was recorded many times. The chain carries TRBV19 and TRBJ1-1, with 10 positions matching TRBD1. Germline V gene data show CDR1 as LNHDA and CDR2 as SQIVND (reference sequence). The CDR3 contains 14 residues. The trim removed 7 bases at V and 7 bases at J, leaving 9 bases unmatched. CDR3 region: CASTSDRGLVEAFF. The DNA for the CDR3 is TGTGCCAGTACCTCGGACAGGGGGTTGGTTGAAGCTTTCTTT. Together with reference TRBV19 and TRBJ1-1, the CDR3 gives the full variable domain: DGGITQSPKYLFRKEGQNVTLSCEQNLNHDAMYWYRQDPGQGLRLIYYSQIVNDFQKGDIAEGYSVSREKKESFPLTVTSAQKNPTAFYLCASTSDRGLVEAFFGQGTRLTVV.

This clonotype was seen many times. The rearrangement links TRBV28 to TRBJ2-3; TRBD2 matches 8 bases. Looked up from germline, CDR1 is MDHEN and CDR2 is SYDVKM. CDR3 length: 16 amino acids. Germline trimming cut 6 bases from V and 5 bases from J; bases unmatched to any gene: 13. CDR3 protein: CASSPPRGGWEDTQYF. For the CDR3, the DNA is TGTGCCAGCAGCCCACCGCGCGGGGGGTGGGAAGATACGCAGTATTTT.

The chain uses TRBV3-1 and TRBJ1-5; no clear D. The CDR3 loop spans 15 amino acids. V lost 1 base and J lost 2, with 9 bases in between. Germline V gene data show CDR1 as LGHDT and CDR2 as YNNKEL (reference sequence). CDR3 residues: CASSQARVGNQPQHF. The CDR3 DNA reads TGTGCCAGCAGCCAAGCTCGGGTCGGCAATCAGCCCCAGCATTTT.

This clonotype was counted ten times or more. V and J are TRBV20-1 and TRBJ2-7; no definite D call. Germline V CDR1 and CDR2: DFQATT, SNEGSKA (reference sequence). The CDR3 is 13 residues long. V lost 0 bases and J lost 5, with 11 bases in between. The CDR3 is CSARDPRTHEQYF. CDR3 in DNA: TGCAGTGCTAGAGATCCTAGGACCCACGAGCAGTACTTC.

This clonotype has ten or more counts. This chain links TRBV5-1 with TRBJ1-2; D is uncertain. The V and J ends lost 4 bases and 4 bases respectively, with 17 bases between them. The CDR3 is made up of 15 amino acids. CDR1 and CDR2 from the germline V gene are SGHRS and YFSETQ. The DNA for the CDR3 is TGCGCCAGCAGCCCCTCTATGGGGAGTGTCTATGGCTACACCTTC. It is translated as CASSPSMGSVYGYTF.

This clonotype was detected many times. The chain employs TRBV18 and TRBJ2-7, with a possible D match to TRBD1 (6 bases). This CDR3 is 16 amino acids long. Trimming removed 0 bases from V and 0 bases from J, with 12 bases in between. CDR1 is KGHSH, CDR2 LQKENI, per germline. The CDR3 loop reads CASSPPGAPSSYEQYF. DNA for the CDR3: TGTGCCAGCTCACCACCGGGGGCCCCAAGCTCCTACGAGCAGTACTTC.

This clonotype was detected many times. The chain links TRBV2 to TRBJ1-1; TRBD1 is a possible D gene (5 bases). Germline-derived CDR1 and CDR2 are SNHLY and FYNNEI. The CDR3 has 14 residues. The germline V and J ends were trimmed by 3 bases and 4 bases, with 12 bases remaining between them. The DNA of the CDR3 is TGTGCCAGCAGTGATCGACGGGGGGGCACTGAAGCTTTCTTT. It specifies CASSDRRGGTEAFF.